The sample holds one count of the clone carrying this T cell receptor (beta chain). Its antigen is not identified. Assay: immunoSEQ multiplex PCR; the TCRdb copy retains only in-frame clones and omits some. Here the sample spans some 120,000 clones, roughly 80% being singletons. The data were taken from a study of radiation and T cells in renal cell carcinoma. Study-level results: In blood, top tumor clones expanded by 2 weeks, shrinking by 4. Baseline intratumoral clonotype presence is unknown without pretreatment biopsies.

The sample's time point: baseline pretreatment blood. Documented treatment: 15 Gy SBRT to primary tumor, nephrectomy 4 weeks later. Radiation-treated patients gave blood at baseline, week 2 and week 4. Sample: blood, taken from a patient whose treatment included radiotherapy and nephrectomy. The sequence came from an older woman with renal cell carcinoma.

The CDR3 DNA follows: TGTGCCAGCAGCCTTGTATCCGGGACAGGGGCCGAGACCCAGTACTTC. Encoded protein: CASSLVSGTGAETQYF. The chain recombines TRBV14 with TRBJ2-5, with 10 bases matching TRBD1. This CDR3 is 16 amino acids long. V was clipped by 4 bases and J by 5 bases; unmatched bases: 10. CDR1 is SGHDN and CDR2 is FVKESK in the germline V gene.